This T cell receptor (beta chain) was recorded in a study of T cell repertoires in aging, cancer and after chemotherapy. Study-wide context: Pre- and post-chemotherapy samples were paired from glioblastoma patients treated with temozolomide-based therapy.

Study conclusions and caveats: Untreated cancer patients had significantly lower blood TCR diversity than age-matched healthy donors.

The junction had 8 bases not matched to a gene; V was cut back by 4 bases and J by 2 bases. The CDR3 has 16 residues. A mixed TRB-A/B primer pool amplified rearranged TRB by multiplex touch-down PCR. From the multiplex PCR reads, TCRdb called clonotypes with MiXCR, one entry per CDR3 protein. This table has under 2,500 distinct CDR3 sequences, 30% to 40% appearing once. Peripheral blood genomic DNA, not sorted cells or RNA, was the template. Note on this clonotype: Its antigen is unknown.

This receptor was taken from a human donor with a solid tumor. The sequencing input was blood. J is TRBJ2-3 and V is TRBV5-3; TRBD1 agrees at 9 bases. TRBV5-3 is an ORF; its function is uncertain. CDR3 DNA sequence: TGTGCCAGAAGCCATTACAGGGGGCCCTACACAGATACGCAGTATTTT. This sequence encodes CARSHYRGPYTDTQYF.